Following are 27 T cell receptor beta chains from one sample sequenced in a study of long-term antiretroviral therapy in people with HIV. The run of the v3.0 immunoSEQ assay was at survey level. This table comes from immunoSEQ multiplex PCR, and its TCRdb copy is limited to in-frame clones, with some not included. The table lists approximately 16,000 clones, around four fifths of them singletons. The material was unsorted PBMCs, obtained just over 3.1 years after starting antiretroviral therapy. Receptor source: a woman aged 40 to 55 with HIV.

This clone was seen a few times. This chain connects TRBV6-5 to TRBJ2-2, with 8 bases identical to TRBD2. CDR1 MNHEY and CDR2 SVGAGI come from the germline V gene. Unmatched junction bases numbered 7, after V lost 8 bases and J lost 2 bases. This CDR3 spans 15 amino acids. The CDR3 loop reads CASRGGGVNTGELFF. The CDR3 DNA follows: TGTGCCAGCCGGGGGGGTGGGGTAAACACCGGGGAGCTGTTTTTT.

The gene calls are TRBV6-1 and TRBJ1-3, with a weak D call TRBD1 (5 bases). V gave up 3 bases and J gave up 0 bases, with 6 bases separating them. CDR1 is MNHNS and CDR2 is SASEGT in the germline V gene. The CDR3 is made up of 14 amino acids. This CDR3 is CASSDRVSGNTIYF. The CDR3 bases are TGTGCCAGCAGTGACAGGGTCTCTGGAAACACCATATATTTT.

This clone was observed a handful of times. The CDR3 bases are TGTGCCAGCAGTCACAGGGCCTCGTACCAAGAGACCCAGTACTTC. This translates into CASSHRASYQETQYF. The chain has TRBV6-5 and TRBJ2-5; possible D gene TRBD1, 6 bases. The germline V gene has CDR1 MNHEY and CDR2 SVGAGI. CDR3 size: 15 residues. Deletions cut 5 bases from V and 0 bases from J, with 13 bases between.

This chain uses TRBV23-1 with TRBJ1-4; no firm D call. TRBV23-1 is an ORF, and what it does is uncertain. The length of the CDR3 is 13 residues. The germline V and J ends were trimmed by 3 bases and 5 bases, with 7 bases remaining between them. CDR3 nucleotides: TGCGCCAGCAGTCATTCCGGGAATGAAAAACTGTTTTTT. It is translated as CASSHSGNEKLFF.

J is TRBJ2-7 and V is TRBV11-2; TRBD1 aligns across 8 bases. Trimming cost V 1 base and J 5 bases; bases outside gene matches: 7. Per the germline V gene, CDR1 is SGHAT and CDR2 is FQNNGV. The CDR3 extends over 15 amino acids. The CDR3 bases are TGTGCCAGCAGCTTAGGGGCAGGGGGCAATAACGAGCAGTACTTC. Protein sequence: CASSLGAGGNNEQYF. Drawing the rest from reference TRBV11-2 and TRBJ2-7, the complete variable domain is EAGVAQSPRYKIIEKRQSVAFWCNPISGHATLYWYQQILGQGPKLLIQFQNNGVVDDSQLPKDRFSAERLKGVDSTLKIQPAKLEDSAVYLCASSLGAGGNNEQYFGPGTRLTVT.

The rearrangement uses TRBV6-5 and TRBJ1-1, with D maybe TRBD1 (6 bases). Germline V gives CDR1 MNHEY, CDR2 SVGAGI. Trimming removed 3 bases at V and 4 bases at J, with 15 bases between. The CDR3 length is 15 residues. CDR3 in amino acids: CASSYSGGRSTEAFF. The CDR3, as DNA: TGTGCCAGCAGTTATTCGGGGGGGCGAAGCACTGAAGCTTTCTTT.

The chain is built from TRBV29-1 and TRBJ1-1; no clear D gene. The V end was cut by 6 bases, the J end by 4 bases, with 12 bases between. Germline loops: CDR1 SQVTM, CDR2 ANQGSEA. This CDR3 spans 12 amino acids. The CDR3 region is CSVRGSGTEAFF. For the CDR3, the DNA is TGCAGCGTCAGAGGAAGCGGCACTGAAGCTTTCTTT.

This clone appeared a single time. The V call is TRBV25-1, the J call TRBJ2-1; 8 nucleotides align to TRBD2. After removal of 0 bases from V and 0 bases from J, the junction contained 4 bases not matched to a gene. The CDR3 length is 17 residues. Germline V gives CDR1 MGHDK, CDR2 SYGVNS. Written as DNA, the CDR3 is TGTGCCAGCAGTGAATATGGCGGGGGGACCTCCTACAATGAGCAGTTCTTC. The encoded protein is CASSEYGGGTSYNEQFF.

The sample holds a few counts of this clone. The chain recombines TRBV27 with TRBJ1-1, with D unclear. Trimming cost V 5 bases and J 1 base, with 20 bases left between them. This CDR3 is built from 17 residues. Germline assignment: CDR1 MNHEY and CDR2 SMNVEV (reference sequence). The CDR3 DNA reads TGTGCCAGCAGTCCCCTACCTTCAACATCAAAGAACACTGAAGCTTTCTTT. Translation gives CASSPLPSTSKNTEAFF.

This sequence joins TRBV25-1 and TRBJ2-5; D remains unclear. This CDR3 is built from 14 residues. The germline CDR1 and CDR2 sequences are MGHDK and SYGVNS. Trimming shortened V by 3 bases and J by 2 bases, and 10 bases separated the two germline ends. This CDR3 reads CASSDLRLQETQYF. The DNA of the CDR3 is TGTGCCAGCAGTGACTTGCGATTACAAGAGACCCAGTACTTC. Full variable domain (missing parts from reference TRBV25-1 and TRBJ2-5): EADIYQTPRYLVIGTGKKITLECSQTMGHDKMYWYQQDPGMELHLIHYSYGVNSTEKGDLSSESTVSRIRTEHFPLTLESARPSHTSQYLCASSDLRLQETQYFGPGTRLLVL.

The V gene is TRBV6-5, the J gene TRBJ1-1; TRBD1 aligns across 9 bases. CDR3 size: 15 residues. With 4 bases clipped from V and 5 bases from J, the junction kept 8 bases outside the gene matches. From germline, CDR1 is MNHEY and CDR2 SVGAGI. CDR3 DNA sequence: TGTGCCAGCAGTTCCGGGACAGGGATTTGGACTGAAGCTTTCTTT. This codes for CASSSGTGIWTEAFF.

In regard to this clone: Because it lacks the conserved phenylalanine or tryptophan at the end, this CDR3 is likely a read error. V usage is TRBV30 and J usage is TRBJ1-1; TRBD1 is a possible D gene (6 bases). The length of the CDR3 is 14 residues. CDR1 and CDR2 (germline): GTSNPN, SVGIG (reference sequence). The V end was cut by 0 bases, the J end by 5 bases, with 13 bases between. CDR3 nucleotide sequence: TGTGCCTGGAGTGTGACAGGAAGATGGACTGAAGCTTTCCTT. Translating it yields CAWSVTGRWTEAFL.

This clone was observed a single time. The V and J genes are TRBV5-1 and TRBJ2-7; D is perhaps TRBD1 or TRBD2 (6 bases each). V gave up 7 bases and J gave up 2 bases, with 16 bases separating them. Germline V gene lookup returns CDR1 SGHRS and CDR2 YFSETQ. The CDR3 consists of 14 residues. The CDR3 bases are TGCGCCAGCTCTGTTACGGGGGCGGCCTACGAGCAGTACTTC. Its translation: CASSVTGAAYEQYF.

The V and J genes are TRBV27 and TRBJ2-3, with 8 bases aligning to TRBD2. Trimming at V came to 4 bases and at J to 6 bases, leaving 6 bases not matched to a gene. Germline loops: CDR1 MNHEY, CDR2 SMNVEV (reference sequence). The CDR3 has 14 residues. The CDR3 sequence: CASSSPGLEDTQYF. The CDR3 DNA reads TGTGCCAGCAGTTCCCCGGGACTAGAGGATACGCAGTATTTT.

The rearrangement uses TRBV29-1 and TRBJ2-5; 7 bases are shared with TRBD2. Looked up from germline, CDR1 is SQVTM and CDR2 is ANQGSEA. This CDR3 contains 15 residues. Trimming at V came to 2 bases and at J to 5 bases, leaving 11 bases not matched to a gene. DNA for the CDR3: TGCAGCGTTGAACTATCGGGGGGTGGAAGGGAGACCCAGTACTTC. It yields the protein CSVELSGGGRETQYF.

This clone was detected once. CDR3 residues: CASSSSRQGQNEKLFF. In DNA form, the CDR3 reads TGTGCCAGCAGCTCATCACGACAGGGGCAGAATGAAAAACTGTTTTTT. V usage is TRBV7-9 and J usage is TRBJ1-4, with TRBD1 matching over 8 bases. The CDR3 spans 16 residues. J gave up 5 bases and V 4 bases, and 9 bases lay outside the gene matches. The germline gives CDR1 SEHNR, CDR2 FQNEAQ (reference sequence).

This chain links TRBV7-9 with TRBJ1-3; the D gene is possibly TRBD1 (6 bases). The CDR3 sequence is 14 residues long. V gave up 4 bases and J gave up 7 bases, with 14 bases separating them. Germline values: CDR1 SEHNR, CDR2 FQNEAQ (reference sequence). As DNA, the CDR3 is TGTGCCAGCAGCTCCTACAGGGAGGGGAACACCATATATTTT. The encoded protein is CASSSYREGNTIYF.

The chain uses TRBV10-3 and TRBJ1-1; possibly TRBD1 for D (6 bases). This CDR3 contains 12 residues. CDR1 and CDR2 (germline): ENHRY, SYGVKD. Trimming removed 5 bases from V and 3 bases from J, with 7 bases in between. The CDR3 DNA sequence: TGTGCCATCAGTAAGGGGGACACTGAAGCTTTCTTT. Translating gives CAISKGDTEAFF.

This clone was observed once. The rearrangement joins TRBV27 to TRBJ1-6, with a possible D match to TRBD1 (5 bases). The ends were cut back, 2 bases at V and 6 bases at J, with 8 bases in the middle. This CDR3 has 14 residues. CDR1 is MNHEY, CDR2 SMNVEV, per germline (reference sequence). The CDR3 DNA is TGTGCCAGCAGTTTAGCGACAGTTAATTCACCCCTCCACTTT. Translating it yields CASSLATVNSPLHF.

This chain links TRBV5-6 with TRBJ1-2; no firm D call. The V end lost 5 bases, the J end lost 4 bases, and 12 bases lay between the germline ends. The CDR3 has 13 residues. Germline CDR1 is SGHDT and CDR2 is YYEEEE. CDR3 region: CASSGQKLYGYTF. CDR3 in DNA: TGTGCCAGCAGTGGGCAGAAACTCTATGGCTACACCTTC. The complete variable domain, with remaining parts taken from reference TRBV5-6 and TRBJ1-2, reads DAGVTQSPTHLIKTRGQQVTLRCSPKSGHDTVSWYQQALGQGPQFIFQYYEEEERQRGNFPDRFSGHQFPNYSSELNVNALLLGDSALYLCASSGQKLYGYTFGSGTRLTVV.

J is TRBJ1-5 and V is TRBV7-2; TRBD1 matches at 12 bases. The length of the CDR3 is 15 residues. The V gene's germline CDR1 is SGHTA and CDR2 FQGNSA. V was clipped by 5 bases and J by 7 bases; unmatched bases: 6. This CDR3 is CASSGTGGVEQPQHF. The CDR3 nucleotides are TGTGCCAGCAGCGGGACAGGGGGCGTTGAACAGCCCCAGCATTTT.

This clone was counted between two and nine times. The gene calls are TRBV5-1 and TRBJ1-6; tentatively, D is TRBD1 (5 bases). Germline CDR1 and CDR2: SGHRS and YFSETQ. The length of the CDR3 is 14 residues. The V end lost 2 bases, the J end lost 6 bases, and 9 bases lay between the germline ends. Written as DNA, the CDR3 is TGCGCCAGCAGCTTAGACAGAGGTAATTCACCCCTCCACTTT. Protein: CASSLDRGNSPLHF.

This chain links TRBV5-1 with TRBJ2-3; TRBD2 matches at 11 bases. Germline trimming cut 5 bases from V and 0 bases from J; bases unmatched to any gene: 2. CDR1 and CDR2 (germline): SGHRS, YFSETQ. This CDR3 has 15 amino acids. CDR3 sequence (DNA): TGCGCCAGCAGACTAGCGGGGGTTAGCACAGATACGCAGTATTTT. This sequence encodes CASRLAGVSTDTQYF.

The chain carries TRBV7-2 and TRBJ1-1; the match to TRBD1 covers 9 bases. V was clipped by 2 bases and J by 4 bases; unmatched bases: 8. The CDR3 totals 16 residues. The germline V gene encodes CDR1 SGHTA and CDR2 FQGNSA. The CDR3: CASSLQLQGAGTEAFF. CDR3 coding DNA: TGTGCCAGCAGCTTACAACTACAGGGGGCTGGCACTGAAGCTTTCTTT.

The V gene is TRBV13, the J gene TRBJ2-7; D is undetermined. The ends were cut back, 3 bases at V and 6 bases at J, with 15 bases in the middle. From germline, CDR1 is PRHDT and CDR2 FYEKMQ (reference sequence). The CDR3 length is 14 residues. The CDR3 loop is CASSLAFQSSEQYF. Written as DNA, the CDR3 is TGTGCCAGCAGCTTGGCATTTCAGTCCAGCGAGCAGTACTTC.

The V and J genes are TRBV18 and TRBJ1-3; TRBD1 is a possible D gene (5 bases). Trimming removed 3 bases from V and 2 bases from J, with 8 bases in between. The CDR3 is made up of 14 amino acids. Germline-derived CDR1 and CDR2 are KGHSH and LQKENI. In DNA form, the CDR3 reads TGTGCCAGCTCACCGGGGACGGCTGGAAACACCATATATTTT. Translation: CASSPGTAGNTIYF.

The chain has TRBV27 and TRBJ1-6, with D unresolved. This CDR3 is built from 15 residues. Germline V gene data show CDR1 as MNHEY and CDR2 as SMNVEV (reference sequence). V lost 0 bases, J lost 8 bases, and 11 bases lay in between. The CDR3 sequence is CASSLSRMGDSPLHF. As DNA, the CDR3 is TGTGCCAGCAGTTTATCGCGAATGGGCGATTCACCCCTCCACTTT.